One T cell receptor (beta chain) is described in this entry. Its antigen is still unknown. Profiled with immunoSEQ multiplex PCR; TCRdb holds only in-frame clones, not every one. The data show roughly 93,000 clones, roughly 94% seen once. The V and J ends lost 7 bases and 2 bases, in that order; junction bases with no gene match: 6. The CDR3 sequence is 14 residues long. Germline lookup yields CDR1 GTSNPN and CDR2 SVGIG (reference sequence). This specimen comes from a study of siplizumab effects on memory and regulatory T cells. Study-wide points: Researchers could map only a minor fraction of alloreactive clones to unstimulated subsets. Alloreactive sequences that could be traced to unstimulated CD4+ memory cells showed a significant reduction under siplizumab. Whether proliferating Tregs in siplizumab cultures suppress was not functionally confirmed. Naive T cells were seemingly more diverse than memory cells, and major contributions to the alloresponse seemed to be made by them.

The chain has TRBV30 and TRBJ2-1, with 9 bases identical to TRBD2. The sequence was collected from a human donor in good health. Material: non-Treg CD4+ T cells sorted from blood. CDR3 protein: CASRGGRAYNEQFF. The CDR3 nucleotides are TGTGCCTCAAGGGGCGGGAGGGCCTACAATGAGCAGTTCTTC.